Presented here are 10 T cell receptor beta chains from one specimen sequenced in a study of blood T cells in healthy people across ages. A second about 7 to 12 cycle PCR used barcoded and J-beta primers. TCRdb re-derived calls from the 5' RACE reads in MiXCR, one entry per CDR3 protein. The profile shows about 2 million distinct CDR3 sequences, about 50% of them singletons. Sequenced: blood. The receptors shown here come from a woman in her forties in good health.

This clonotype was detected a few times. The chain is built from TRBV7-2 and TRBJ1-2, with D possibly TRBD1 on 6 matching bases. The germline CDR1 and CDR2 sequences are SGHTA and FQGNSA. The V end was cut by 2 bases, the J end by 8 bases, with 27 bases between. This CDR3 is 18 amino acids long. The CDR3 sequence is CASSLIRPGGARFSGYTF. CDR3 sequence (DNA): TGTGCCAGCAGCTTAATTCGTCCGGGGGGGGCGCGGTTCTCCGGCTACACCTTC.

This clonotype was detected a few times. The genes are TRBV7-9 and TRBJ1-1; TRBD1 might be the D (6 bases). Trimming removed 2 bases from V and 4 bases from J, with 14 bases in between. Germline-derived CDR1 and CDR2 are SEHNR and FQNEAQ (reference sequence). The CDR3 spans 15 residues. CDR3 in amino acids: CASSLHSGVSTEAFF. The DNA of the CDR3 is TGTGCCAGCAGCTTACATTCAGGGGTGAGCACTGAAGCTTTCTTT.

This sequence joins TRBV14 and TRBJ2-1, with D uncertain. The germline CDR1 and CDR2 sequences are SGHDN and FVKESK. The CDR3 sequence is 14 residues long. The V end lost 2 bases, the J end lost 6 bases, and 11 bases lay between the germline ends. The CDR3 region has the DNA TGTGCCAGCAGCCAACGAAACAGACTCAATGAGCAGTTCTTC. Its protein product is CASSQRNRLNEQFF.

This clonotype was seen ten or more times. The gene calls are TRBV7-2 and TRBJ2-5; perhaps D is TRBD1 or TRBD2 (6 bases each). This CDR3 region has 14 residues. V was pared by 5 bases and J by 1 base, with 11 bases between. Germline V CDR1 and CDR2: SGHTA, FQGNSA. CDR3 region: CASSEGGLQETQYF. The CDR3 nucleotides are TGTGCCAGCAGCGAGGGGGGCCTCCAAGAGACCCAGTACTTC.

CDR3 loop: CASSLEAQRGGFTDTQYF. For the CDR3, the DNA is TGTGCCAGCAGCTTAGAGGCTCAGCGGGGGGGGTTCACAGATACGCAGTATTTT. The chain is built from TRBV7-2 and TRBJ2-3, with 10 bases identical to TRBD2. Per germline, CDR1 SGHTA and CDR2 FQGNSA. The CDR3 has 18 amino acids. Trimming at V came to 1 base and at J to 2 bases, leaving 9 bases not matched to a gene.

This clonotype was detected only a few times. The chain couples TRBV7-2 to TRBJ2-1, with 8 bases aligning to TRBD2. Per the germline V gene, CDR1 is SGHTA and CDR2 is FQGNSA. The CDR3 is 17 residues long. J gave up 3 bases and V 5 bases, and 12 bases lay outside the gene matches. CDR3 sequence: CASSPQWGSGGYNEQFF. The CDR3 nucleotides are TGTGCCAGCAGCCCCCAGTGGGGGAGCGGGGGCTACAATGAGCAGTTCTTC.

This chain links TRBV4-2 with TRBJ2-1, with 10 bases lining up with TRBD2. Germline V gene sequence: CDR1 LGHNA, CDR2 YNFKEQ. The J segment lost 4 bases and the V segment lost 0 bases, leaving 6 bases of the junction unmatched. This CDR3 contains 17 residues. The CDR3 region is CASSQDQLAGAYNEQFF. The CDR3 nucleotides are TGTGCCAGCAGCCAAGACCAGCTAGCGGGGGCATACAATGAGCAGTTCTTC.

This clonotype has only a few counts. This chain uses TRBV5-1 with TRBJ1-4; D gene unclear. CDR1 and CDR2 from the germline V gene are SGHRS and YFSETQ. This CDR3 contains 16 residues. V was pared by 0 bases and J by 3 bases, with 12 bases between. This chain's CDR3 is CASSLEVRDPNEKLFF. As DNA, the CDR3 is TGCGCCAGCAGCTTGGAGGTCCGGGATCCTAATGAAAAACTGTTTTTT.

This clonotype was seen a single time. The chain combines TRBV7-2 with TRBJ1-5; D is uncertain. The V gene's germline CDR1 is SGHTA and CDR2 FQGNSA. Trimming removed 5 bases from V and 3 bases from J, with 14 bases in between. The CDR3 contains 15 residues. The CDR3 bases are TGTGCCAGCAGCGGGCAAGGGTCTAACAATCAGCCCCAGCATTTT. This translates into CASSGQGSNNQPQHF.

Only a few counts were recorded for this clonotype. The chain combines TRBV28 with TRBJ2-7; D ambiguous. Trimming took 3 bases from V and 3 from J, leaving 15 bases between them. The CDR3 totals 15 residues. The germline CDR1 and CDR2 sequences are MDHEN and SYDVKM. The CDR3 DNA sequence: TGTGCCAGCAGTTTGTCGGCAGGTAGCCTCTACGAGCAGTACTTC. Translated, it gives CASSLSAGSLYEQYF.